This T cell receptor beta chain was documented in a study of T cell responses to AZD1222 COVID-19 vaccine. As for this clone: Its cognate antigen is unknown.

Germline V gives CDR1 MNHNS, CDR2 SASEGT. The CDR3 runs 18 residues. V shed 2 bases, J shed 6 bases, and the junction held 11 bases outside the gene matches. Sequencing was performed with immunoSEQ multiplex PCR; in TCRdb, only in-frame clones are kept and a portion is missing. The sample lists under 70,000 clones; over 75% were seen once. Findings of the study overall: Seropositive AZD1222 recipients at baseline numbered only five or six.

This TCR came from an adult in good health. The chain links TRBV6-1 to TRBJ2-1; 12 nucleotides line up with TRBD2. The source material was peripheral blood, sampled on day 0 of AZD1222 vaccination. CDR3 DNA sequence: TGTGCCAGCAGTGAAACAGGACTAGCGGGAAGGGGGATCAATGAGCAGTTCTTC. Its translation: CASSETGLAGRGINEQFF.